The clone carrying this TCR beta chain was observed many times. What it binds is not known. Genes and germline are mouse. The CDR3 end lies 4 residues beyond the end of the read and is filled in from the germline J gene. cDNA reverse transcribed from extracted RNA served as the sequencing template. Some clones are missing from TCRdb's copy, which holds only in-frame ones; the method was immunoSEQ multiplex PCR. The record shows about 1,400 clones for this sample, with no singletons present. The sample originates from a study of CD8+ T cells in alopecia areata. As for the study in general: It was 7-10-week-old female C3H/HeJ mice that received skin from 6-12-month-old C3H/HeJ graft donors with spontaneous alopecia.

Study results and caveats: Clonality exceeded that of normal scalp in lesional scalp, most notably in alopecia totalis/universalis. Resident alphabeta T cells of normal skin are also sequenced in scalp samples. Mouse data revealed clearer TCR sharing than patient data did, a gap possibly tied to HLA.

The CDR3 contains 12 residues. CDR1 is NNHNN, CDR2 SYGAGS, per germline (reference sequence). This receptor was obtained from a C3H/HeJ mouse with alopecia areata. MHC haplotype here: H2-k. The J gene is TRBJ2-7, the V gene TRBV13-2; TRBD2 aligns across 7 bases. The sample taken for sequencing was lesional skin. Partial CDR3 DNA: TGTGCCAGCGGTGGCTGGGGGTAT. Encoded protein: CASGGWGY. The complete CDR3 protein is CASGGWGYEQYF.